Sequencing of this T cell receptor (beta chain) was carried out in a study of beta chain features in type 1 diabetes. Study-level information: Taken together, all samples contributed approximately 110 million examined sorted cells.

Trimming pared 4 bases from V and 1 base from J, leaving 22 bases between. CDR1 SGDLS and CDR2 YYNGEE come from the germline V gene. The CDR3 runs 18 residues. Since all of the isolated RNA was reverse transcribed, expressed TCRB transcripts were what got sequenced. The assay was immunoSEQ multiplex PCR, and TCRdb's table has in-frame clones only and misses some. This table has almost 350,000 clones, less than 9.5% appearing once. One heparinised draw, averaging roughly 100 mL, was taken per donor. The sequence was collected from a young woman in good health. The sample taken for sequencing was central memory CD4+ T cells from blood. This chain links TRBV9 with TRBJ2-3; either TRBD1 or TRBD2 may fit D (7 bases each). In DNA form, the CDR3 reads TGTGCCAGCAGCCCCACAGGGGTTGGGGCGGGGGGCACAGATACGCAGTATTTT. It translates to CASSPTGVGAGGTDTQYF.